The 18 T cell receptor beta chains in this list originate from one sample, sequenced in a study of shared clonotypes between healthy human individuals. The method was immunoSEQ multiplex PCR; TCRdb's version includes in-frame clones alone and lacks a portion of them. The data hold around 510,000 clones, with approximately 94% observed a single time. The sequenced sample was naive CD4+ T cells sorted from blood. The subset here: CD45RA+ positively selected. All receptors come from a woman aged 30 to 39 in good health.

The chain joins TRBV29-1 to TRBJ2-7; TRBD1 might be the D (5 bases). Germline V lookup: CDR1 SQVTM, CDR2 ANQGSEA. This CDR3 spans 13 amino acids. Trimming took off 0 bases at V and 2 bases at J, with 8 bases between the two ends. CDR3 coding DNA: TGCAGCGTTGAAGAGCAGGGAACCTACGAGCAGTACTTC. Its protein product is CSVEEQGTYEQYF.

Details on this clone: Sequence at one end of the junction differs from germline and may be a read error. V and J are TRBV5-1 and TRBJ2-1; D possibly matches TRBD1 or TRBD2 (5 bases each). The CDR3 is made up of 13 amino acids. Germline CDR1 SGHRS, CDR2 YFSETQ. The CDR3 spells CASSLGEYNEQFF. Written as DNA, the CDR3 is TGCGCCAGCAGTTTGGGGGAATACAATGAGCAGTTCTTC. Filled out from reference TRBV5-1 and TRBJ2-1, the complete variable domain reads KAGVTQTPRYLIKTRGQQVTLSCSPISGHRSVSWYQQTPGQGLQFLFEYFSETQRNKGNFPGRFSGRQFSNSRSEMNVSTLELGDSALYLCASSLGEYNEQFFGPGTRLTVL.

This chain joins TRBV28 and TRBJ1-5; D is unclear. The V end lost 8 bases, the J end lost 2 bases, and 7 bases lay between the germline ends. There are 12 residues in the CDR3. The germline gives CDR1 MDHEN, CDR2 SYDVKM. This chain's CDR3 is CASLHGNQPQHF. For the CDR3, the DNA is TGTGCCAGCCTCCACGGCAATCAGCCCCAGCATTTT.

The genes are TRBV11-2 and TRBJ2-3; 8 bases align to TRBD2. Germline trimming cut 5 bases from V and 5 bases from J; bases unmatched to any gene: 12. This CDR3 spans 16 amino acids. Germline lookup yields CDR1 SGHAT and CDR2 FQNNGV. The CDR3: CASSIDRAGAEDTQYF. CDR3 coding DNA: TGTGCCAGCAGCATCGATCGAGCGGGAGCCGAAGATACGCAGTATTTT.

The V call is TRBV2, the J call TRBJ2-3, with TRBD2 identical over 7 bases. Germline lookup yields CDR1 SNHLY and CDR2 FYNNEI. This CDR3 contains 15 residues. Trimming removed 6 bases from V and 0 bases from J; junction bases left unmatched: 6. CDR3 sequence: CASSGISGSTDTQYF. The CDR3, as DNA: TGTGCCAGCAGCGGGATTAGCGGGAGCACAGATACGCAGTATTTT.

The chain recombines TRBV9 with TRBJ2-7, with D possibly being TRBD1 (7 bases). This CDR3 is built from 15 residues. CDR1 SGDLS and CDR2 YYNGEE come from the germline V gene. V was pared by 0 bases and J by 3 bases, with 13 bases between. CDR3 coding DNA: TGTGCCAGCAGCGTAGGCTGGGGGGACAGCTACGAGCAGTACTTC. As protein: CASSVGWGDSYEQYF.

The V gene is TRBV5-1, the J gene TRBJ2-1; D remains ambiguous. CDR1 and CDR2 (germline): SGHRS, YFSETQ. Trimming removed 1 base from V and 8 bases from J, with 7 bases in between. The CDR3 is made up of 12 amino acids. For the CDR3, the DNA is TGCGCCAGCAGCTTGTATGTGGATGAGCAGTTCTTC. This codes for CASSLYVDEQFF. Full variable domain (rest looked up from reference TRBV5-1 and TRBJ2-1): KAGVTQTPRYLIKTRGQQVTLSCSPISGHRSVSWYQQTPGQGLQFLFEYFSETQRNKGNFPGRFSGRQFSNSRSEMNVSTLELGDSALYLCASSLYVDEQFFGPGTRLTVL.

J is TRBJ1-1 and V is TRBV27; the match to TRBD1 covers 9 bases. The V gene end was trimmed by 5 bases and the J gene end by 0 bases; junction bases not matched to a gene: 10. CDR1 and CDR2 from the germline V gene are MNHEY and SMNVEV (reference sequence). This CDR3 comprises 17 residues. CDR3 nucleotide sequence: TGTGCCAGCAGTCCCAACCACAGGGGGCGAATGAACACTGAAGCTTTCTTT. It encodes CASSPNHRGRMNTEAFF.

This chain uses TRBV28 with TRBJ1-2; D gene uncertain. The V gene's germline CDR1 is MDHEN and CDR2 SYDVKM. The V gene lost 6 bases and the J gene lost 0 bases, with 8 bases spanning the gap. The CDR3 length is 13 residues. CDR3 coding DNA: TGTGCCAGCAGCGACGTAGCTAACTATGGCTACACCTTC. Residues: CASSDVANYGYTF.

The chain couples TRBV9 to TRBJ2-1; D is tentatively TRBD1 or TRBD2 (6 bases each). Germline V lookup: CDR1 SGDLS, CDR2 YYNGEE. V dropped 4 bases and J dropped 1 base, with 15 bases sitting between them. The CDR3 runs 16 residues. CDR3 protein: CASSTREGGSYNEQFF. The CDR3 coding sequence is TGTGCCAGCAGCACTCGAGAGGGGGGTTCCTACAATGAGCAGTTCTTC.

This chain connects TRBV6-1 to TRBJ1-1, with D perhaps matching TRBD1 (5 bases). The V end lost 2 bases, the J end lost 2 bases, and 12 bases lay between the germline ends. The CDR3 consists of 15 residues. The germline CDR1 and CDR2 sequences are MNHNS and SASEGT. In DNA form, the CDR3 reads TGTGCCAGCAGTGAAAGGGGAAGAAGAAACACTGAAGCTTTCTTT. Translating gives CASSERGRRNTEAFF.

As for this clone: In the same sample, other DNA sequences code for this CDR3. The CDR3 DNA is TGCGCCAGCAGCTTGGTCGGGGGGGAAGAGACCCAGTACTTC. Residues: CASSLVGGEETQYF. This chain uses TRBV5-1 with TRBJ2-5; 8 bases map to TRBD2. CDR1 SGHRS and CDR2 YFSETQ come from the germline V gene. The trim removed 0 bases at V and 3 bases at J, leaving 1 base unmatched. The CDR3 has 14 residues. Together with reference TRBV5-1 and TRBJ2-5, the CDR3 gives the full variable domain: KAGVTQTPRYLIKTRGQQVTLSCSPISGHRSVSWYQQTPGQGLQFLFEYFSETQRNKGNFPGRFSGRQFSNSRSEMNVSTLELGDSALYLCASSLVGGEETQYFGPGTRLLVL.

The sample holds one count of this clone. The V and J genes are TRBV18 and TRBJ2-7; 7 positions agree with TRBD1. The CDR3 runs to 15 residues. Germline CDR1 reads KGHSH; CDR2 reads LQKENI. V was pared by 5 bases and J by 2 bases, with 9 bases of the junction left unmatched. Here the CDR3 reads CASSTSNRGPYEQYF. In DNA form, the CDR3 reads TGTGCCAGCTCAACAAGTAACAGGGGTCCCTACGAGCAGTACTTC.

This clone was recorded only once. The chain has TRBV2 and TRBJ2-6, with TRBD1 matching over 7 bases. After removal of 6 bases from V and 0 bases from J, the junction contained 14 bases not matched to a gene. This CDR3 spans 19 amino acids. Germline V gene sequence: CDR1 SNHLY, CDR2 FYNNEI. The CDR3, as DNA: TGTGCCAGCAGGACGTTTCGGGACAGTGGCGTCTCTGGGGCCAACGTCCTGACTTTC. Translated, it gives CASRTFRDSGVSGANVLTF.

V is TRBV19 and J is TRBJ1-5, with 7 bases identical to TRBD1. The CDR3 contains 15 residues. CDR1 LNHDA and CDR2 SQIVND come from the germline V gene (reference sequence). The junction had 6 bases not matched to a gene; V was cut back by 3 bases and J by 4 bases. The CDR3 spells CASSIGTVQNQPQHF. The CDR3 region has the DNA TGTGCCAGTAGTATTGGGACAGTACAGAATCAGCCCCAGCATTTT.

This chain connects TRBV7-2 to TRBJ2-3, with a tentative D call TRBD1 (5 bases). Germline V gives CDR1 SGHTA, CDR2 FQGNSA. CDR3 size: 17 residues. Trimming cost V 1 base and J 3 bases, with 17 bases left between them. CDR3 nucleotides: TGTGCCAGCAGCTTAGGACTTTTGGCAGGGATAACAGATACGCAGTATTTT. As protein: CASSLGLLAGITDTQYF. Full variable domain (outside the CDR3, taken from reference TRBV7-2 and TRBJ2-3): GAGVSQSPSNKVTEKGKDVELRCDPISGHTALYWYRQSLGQGLEFLIYFQGNSAPDKSGLPSDRFSAERTGGSVSTLTIQRTQQEDSAVYLCASSLGLLAGITDTQYFGPGTRLTVL.

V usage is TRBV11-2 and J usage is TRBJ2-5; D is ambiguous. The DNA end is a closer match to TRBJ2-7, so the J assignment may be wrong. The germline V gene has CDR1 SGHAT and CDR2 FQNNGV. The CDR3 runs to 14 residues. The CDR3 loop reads CASSLMRSSYEQYF. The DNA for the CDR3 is TGTGCCAGCAGCTTAATGCGGAGCTCCTACGAGCAGTACTTC.

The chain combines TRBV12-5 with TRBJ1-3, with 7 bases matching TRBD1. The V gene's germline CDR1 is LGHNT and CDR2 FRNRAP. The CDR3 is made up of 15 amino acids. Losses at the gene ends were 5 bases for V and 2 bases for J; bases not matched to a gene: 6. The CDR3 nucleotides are TGTGCTAGTGGTCCCATTCAGGGGGCTGGAAACACCATATATTTT. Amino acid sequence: CASGPIQGAGNTIYF.